This T cell receptor (beta chain) was sequenced during a study of cytomegalovirus exposure and HLA in healthy donors. The CDR3 spans 14 residues. V was clipped by 4 bases and J by 7 bases; unmatched bases: 8. Looked up from germline, CDR1 is SGHDT and CDR2 is YYEEEE. Amplification used 60 Vbeta primers and 13 Jbeta primers. Profiling relied on immunoSEQ multiplex PCR, and the TCRdb table lists in-frame clones only, not all of them. This table holds fewer than 120,000 clones, 65% to 85% found once. Samples came from healthy bone marrow donors. The genes are TRBV5-6 and TRBJ1-1; 9 positions match TRBD1. Sequenced sample: PBMCs. The sequence was obtained from a man aged 25 to 40 in good health and CMV-seropositive. The chain's CDR3 is CASSLPDRGVEAFF. The CDR3 coding sequence is TGTGCCAGCAGCCTTCCGGACAGGGGCGTTGAAGCTTTCTTT.